This record concerns one T cell receptor (beta chain) sequence. Its antigen is not known. In the PCR, 60 Vbeta and 13 Jbeta primers were used. Authors' methods: The count from a later analysis was 70 million to 85 million unique TCR beta chains, some 11 million of them shared. TCRdb keeps only in-frame clones here, not all; method: immunoSEQ multiplex PCR. D and trimming were read from the DNA, whereas the V and J calls and clone size are those reported in that table. The sample comprises some 160,000 clones, around 77% of which are singletons, and 2% to 2.5% rests with the top ten. The data originate from a study of cytomegalovirus exposure and HLA in healthy donors. Study information: HLA-typed donors were the source of about 90 million unique TCRs held in an early data release.

General study findings and limits: Solely CMV serostatus was available to characterize immune exposure. The study recorded more than 150 TCR beta chains that were cytomegalovirus-associated.

This CDR3 has 16 amino acids. This rearrangement joins TRBV12-1 to TRBJ2-7; TRBD1 reflects the table's D call only, with no check against the DNA. TRBV12-1 is a pseudogene segment. Sequenced input: PBMCs. The TCR originated in a man in his 60s in good health and CMV-seronegative. The CDR3 sequence: CASRPHDRATTYEQYF. In nucleotides, the CDR3 is TGTGCCAGCAGACCCCATGACAGGGCCACTACCTACGAGCAGTACTTC.